Included here is one T cell receptor beta chain sequence, with context. The team made cDNA by running eight separate reactions for each sample. TCRalpha and TCRbeta cDNA went through two nested PCRs of approximately 16 and 10 cycles. From its re-call of the 5' RACE reads, TCRdb lists each CDR3 protein once, without DNA. The sample includes 420,000 or so distinct CDR3 sequences. The data are from a study of monozygotic twins with inflammatory bowel disease. This CDR3 spans 15 amino acids. The germline gives CDR1 SGHTA, CDR2 FQGNSA. Input material: blood. This receptor was identified in a human donor with ulcerative colitis or Crohn's disease, or a healthy co-twin of an affected twin (not recorded which). The rearrangement links TRBV7-2 to TRBJ2-7; TCRdb's D call, TRBD2, is unchecked because there is no DNA. The CDR3 spells CASSQGLAGLYEQYF. The full variable domain, completed using reference TRBV7-2 and TRBJ2-7, is GAGVSQSPSNKVTEKGKDVELRCDPISGHTALYWYRQSLGQGLEFLIYFQGNSAPDKSGLPSDRFSAERTGGSVSTLTIQRTQQEDSAVYLCASSQGLAGLYEQYFGPGTRLTVT.